The sequence of this T cell receptor beta chain was determined in a study of blood T cell repertoires in COVID-19 (dated by TCRdb to 2018 to 2021). In terms of the full investigation: Samples from collaborators originated in the United States, Italy and Spain and spanned both the acute and convalescent phases of COVID-19. The prospective study material was composed of cDNA or gDNA derived from T cells, B-cell-depleted T cells, or PBMCs. Where available, HLA class I and class II types were obtained from metadata supplied by the sample provider rather than from assay-based typing. Subjects who had been exposed to COVID-19, were actively infected with it, or had recovered from it provided the deeply sampled blood TCRbeta repertoires that made up the dataset. The samples were drawn from the first 160 participants of the ongoing ImmuneRACE study and from roughly 1,300 subjects provided by 6 global collaborators. A freely available public database, intended as a resource for researchers studying the immune response to SARS-CoV-2, is where the repertoires were released. A de-identified subject ID, COVID-19 status, age in years and sex were almost always included in the sample metadata.

With respect to this clone: The target of this receptor is not known. Base qualities are missing; no much larger clone stands one base away.

Each collaborating institution followed its own protocols to collect whole blood in K2EDTA tubes. For TCRbeta analysis, collaborators shipped samples as frozen whole blood, isolated PBMCs, or DNA extracted from either of those sample types. Paper-wide results and their limitations: The quantity of clinical and demographic metadata differed by source and by participant and was supplied without curation.

Here V drops 0 bases and J drops 6 bases, and the junction holds 3 bases not matched to any gene. The CDR3 measures 16 amino acids from cysteine to phenylalanine. The sequence is cut down to CDR3 DNA, 48 bases in frame from base 1. The immunoSEQ Assay, a bias-controlled multiplex PCR, was used to amplify TCRbeta CDR3 regions from genomic DNA. The original pipeline was this. The number of nucleated cells in each sample was estimated by amplification of reference gene primers within the assay. To quantify the absolute abundance of each unique TCRbeta CDR3 rearrangement, sequence reads were collapsed and filtered. For each sample, productive Simpson clonality was calculated as the square root of Simpson's diversity index across productive rearrangements. Drawn from immuneACCESS, this table holds only the in-frame rearrangements with V and J called that TCRdb kept. Clones are partly lost; checked studies trace under half to an unresolved V gene and leave the rest unexplained. For V, J and clone size, that table is used; D and trimming come from the DNA. This sample gives around 110,000 clones in total; around four fifths of them show up just once. Jointly, the top ten make up roughly 7% of the sample.

This sequence originates from a man in his sixties or seventies with active or convalescent COVID-19. The sequencing input was peripheral blood. This sequence uses TRBV23-1 and TRBJ2-1; the junction holds 12 bases that match TRBD2. TRBV23-1 is an ORF, with its function uncertain. The CDR3 reads CASSQSGTSGFNEQFF. The nucleotides are TGCGCCAGCAGTCAATCCGGGACTAGCGGGTTCAATGAGCAGTTCTTC.